This T cell receptor (beta chain) was found in a study of cytomegalovirus exposure and HLA in healthy donors. Data came from immunoSEQ multiplex PCR; TCRdb stores just in-frame clones and leaves some out. The sample records under 75,000 clones, roughly 95% being singletons. From the roughly 110-subject validation cohort, which was separate from the approximately 700-subject first cohort, the donors were drawn. Germline V lookup: CDR1 SGHDT, CDR2 YYEEEE. V gave up 4 bases and J gave up 7 bases, with 15 bases separating them. The CDR3 contains 13 residues. The chain is built from TRBV5-6 and TRBJ2-7; a weak D match, TRBD2 (5 bases). This receptor was identified in a woman in her late teens or twenties in good health and CMV-seronegative. Sequencing was carried out using PBMCs. CDR3 residues: CASSPRGSGEQYF. CDR3 bases: TGTGCCAGCAGCCCGCGAGGGTCGGGGGAGCAGTACTTC.